The present entry profiles one T cell receptor beta chain with its context. This clonotype was seen only a few times. What antigen it recognizes has not been identified. Per-base qualities were not stored, and no clone one base away is much larger. This entry comes from a study of T cells in Graves' hyperthyroidism and ophthalmopathy (dated by TCRdb to between 2018 and 2021). Concerning the study at large: Peripheral blood samples were taken at the time of initial diagnosis, prior to any treatment. TCR V-J signatures able to tell the groups apart were searched for in a discovery cohort of more than 90 patients, of whom more than 40 had Graves' ophthalmopathy and about 55 had stable Graves' hyperthyroidism. Whether ophthalmopathy could be predicted prospectively was tested in an independent validation cohort made up of roughly 19 hyperthyroidism patients plus 17 patients who later progressed to ophthalmopathy. For training and testing, the 100 or so patients in the discovery cohort were randomly divided in a 7:3 ratio. Thyroid tissue and blood T-cell repertoires from six or seven Graves' hyperthyroidism patients were also compared in the study. After sampling, hyperthyroidism patients received methimazole starting at 30 mg daily, and ophthalmopathy patients received high-dose intravenous methylprednisolone. The paper describes TCR Vbeta CDR3 sequencing of about 140 peripheral blood samples, made up of about 41 ophthalmopathy patients, around 73 hyperthyroidism patients and 17 progressor patients. Results the study describes overall, beyond this receptor: Most expanded thyroid clonotypes (frequency above 0.001) were also found in blood, which suggests that blood repertoires may mirror thyroid immune responses. Sample size was not statistically predetermined, and blinding of investigators to group allocation was not performed. In validation, the model predicted progression to ophthalmopathy a median of about 5.9 months before onset, with approximately 71% sensitivity and 72.22% specificity. A model built on a 13 V-J signature distinguished ophthalmopathy from stable hyperthyroidism, reaching approximately 89% sensitivity and around 82% specificity in cross-validation and 80%/75% in testing.

The TCR beta CDR3 regions were amplified from RNA transcripts. For the first round of RT-PCR on the TCR CDR3, the HTBI primer set was used together with the Qiagen OneStep RT-PCR kit. Libraries were constructed in a second round of multiplex PCR, after which size selection and purification were performed. Sequencing of the libraries was done on an Illumina HiSeq2000 using paired-end 100 bp reads. On the authors' methods: SOAPnuke was used to process the raw data, removing reads that contained adapters or uncalled bases, had a mean Phred below 15, or lacked an exact match to the constant primer or identifier. High-quality paired reads were merged with COPE v1.2.5, and unique nucleotide sequences were defined as clonotypes. MiTCR v1.1 was used to align the clonotypes against IMGT TRBV, TRBD and TRBJ reference segments. Analysis was restricted to V-J combinations with a frequency above 0.0001, which covered 99% to 99.2% of repertoires. The TCS score was defined as F50 (clonal expansion) divided by E x V (chaos), with BLOSUM62-based TCRdist calculated between CDR3 peptides within each V-J. Welch's t-statistics and random forest reduced fewer than 550 V-J features to 13, which were used in a naive Bayes classifier (R e1071). Using fastp at Q25 and MiXCR, TCRdb reprocessed the public reads and kept productive beta chains. All rows with the same CDR3 protein become a single entry with the most common DNA and genes. The V and J calls were determined by TCRdb, not by the authors. The table for this sample lists about 500,000 distinct CDR3 sequences; 16% of them were counted only once. The ten top clones hold 29% of the sample.

Ophthalmopathy patients had moderately to severely active disease, Clinical Activity Score of at least 3, NOSPECS grade of at least 4, and duration under 3 months. Patients with uncontrolled infections, other autoimmune diseases, pregnancy or lactation were excluded. Diagnoses were established on the basis of clinical symptoms, serum thyroxine and TRAb, thyroid ultrasound, and orbital computed tomography. PBMCs were isolated from approximately 10 ml of fresh peripheral blood by Ficoll-Paque density gradient centrifugation. Total RNA was extracted with Trizol reagent, and quality was checked on an Agilent 2100 Bioanalyzer. The sample comprised blood. The TCR originated in a woman under 40 with Graves' ophthalmopathy.

The bases are TGCAGTGCCACCACCTGGGGATCTCAGCCCCAGCATTTT. This encodes CSATTWGSQPQHF. The rearrangement combines TRBV20-1 with TRBJ1-5, with the D gene uncertain. CDR1 and CDR2 (DFQATT, SNEGSKA) derive from the germline V gene (reference sequence). The CDR3, from cysteine to phenylalanine, totals 13 residues. Only the CDR3 DNA stays, 39 bases, in frame from base 1. V loses 6 bases, J loses 6 bases, and the germline ends lie 15 bases apart.